The 29 T cell receptor beta chains presented below share a single source sample, sequenced in a study of blood T cell repertoires in COVID-19. Some clones are missing from TCRdb's copy, which holds only in-frame ones; the method was immunoSEQ multiplex PCR. The sample has 110,000 or so clones, roughly 84% seen once. The sample taken for sequencing was peripheral blood. Source of these receptors: a man aged 35-49 years with acute or convalescent COVID-19.

The chain carries TRBV15 and TRBJ1-5; D possibly corresponds to TRBD1 (5 bases). V dropped 1 base and J dropped 0 bases, with 16 bases sitting between them. CDR3 size: 18 residues. Germline CDR1 is LNHNV and CDR2 is YYDKDF (reference sequence). The DNA for the CDR3 is TGTGCCACCAGCAGAGCGGGCCAGGGTGGGGCTAGCAATCAGCCCCAGCATTTT. This encodes CATSRAGQGGASNQPQHF.

The chain combines TRBV4-3 with TRBJ1-6, with 7 bases aligning to TRBD1. Germline-derived CDR1 and CDR2 are LGHNA and YSLEER. Trimming removed 3 bases from V and 9 bases from J; junction bases left unmatched: 2. The CDR3 loop spans 13 amino acids. As DNA, the CDR3 is TGCGCCAGCAGCCAGAACAGGGGTTCACCCCTCCACTTT. As protein: CASSQNRGSPLHF.

This chain links TRBV7-2 with TRBJ2-3; D gene uncertain. From germline, CDR1 is SGHTA and CDR2 FQGNSA. The V end lost 1 base, the J end lost 4 bases, and 9 bases lay between the germline ends. The CDR3 has 14 amino acids. CDR3 amino acids: CASSLVWAPDTQYF. CDR3 nucleotides: TGTGCCAGCAGCTTAGTTTGGGCGCCAGATACGCAGTATTTT.

Points on this clone: The junction does not match germline at one end; this may be a read error. This chain joins TRBV7-2 and TRBJ2-2; no reliable D call. Germline lookup yields CDR1 SGHTA and CDR2 FQGNSA. CDR3 length equals 13 residues. DNA for the CDR3: TGTGCCCGCAGGCTACCCCGTACCGGGGAGCTGTTTTTT. Protein sequence: CARRLPRTGELFF.

The chain carries TRBV5-1 and TRBJ2-3; no reliable D call. The CDR3 is 15 residues long. Trimming cost V 4 bases and J 1 base, with 13 bases left between them. CDR1 and CDR2 (germline): SGHRS, YFSETQ. The CDR3: CASSAHGVGTDTQYF. In DNA form, the CDR3 reads TGCGCCAGCAGCGCGCATGGAGTCGGCACAGATACGCAGTATTTT.

This sequence joins TRBV19 and TRBJ2-7; maybe TRBD2 (5 bases). Deletions cut 3 bases from V and 2 bases from J, with 11 bases between. The CDR3 is 14 residues long. CDR1 LNHDA and CDR2 SQIVND come from the germline V gene (reference sequence). CDR3 sequence reads: CASSMGGLTYEQYF. In nucleotides, the CDR3 is TGTGCCAGTAGTATGGGTGGACTCACCTACGAGCAGTACTTC.

The V call is TRBV7-8, the J call TRBJ2-1, with 10 positions matching TRBD1. The CDR3 runs to 15 residues. V lost 2 bases to trimming and J lost 4 bases; unmatched junction nucleotides: 2. Germline V CDR1 and CDR2: SGHVS, FQNEAQ. This chain's CDR3 is CASSLKGQGYNEQFF. In DNA, the CDR3 is TGTGCCAGCAGCTTAAAGGGACAGGGGTACAATGAGCAGTTCTTC.

The chain uses TRBV5-1 and TRBJ2-3; tentatively, D is TRBD1 (5 bases). V was clipped by 0 bases and J by 0 bases, with 11 bases between them. There are 16 residues in the CDR3. In germline, CDR1 is SGHRS, CDR2 YFSETQ. CDR3 sequence (DNA): TGCGCCAGCAGCTTGGCCAGGCGACAGAGCACAGATACGCAGTATTTT. It translates to CASSLARRQSTDTQYF.

V gene TRBV5-1 combines with J gene TRBJ1-2; 9 bases align to TRBD1. After removal of 3 bases from V and 4 bases from J, the junction contained 4 bases not matched to a gene. CDR1 is SGHRS and CDR2 is YFSETQ in the germline V gene. The CDR3 runs 14 residues. The CDR3 loop reads CASSSLQGAYGYTF. The CDR3 coding sequence is TGCGCCAGCAGCTCATTACAGGGGGCCTATGGCTACACCTTC. The whole variable domain, remainder taken from reference TRBV5-1 and TRBJ1-2, is KAGVTQTPRYLIKTRGQQVTLSCSPISGHRSVSWYQQTPGQGLQFLFEYFSETQRNKGNFPGRFSGRQFSNSRSEMNVSTLELGDSALYLCASSSLQGAYGYTFGSGTRLTVV.

The V and J genes are TRBV7-9 and TRBJ1-2, with 7 bases that match TRBD1. The CDR3 loop spans 14 amino acids. With 5 bases clipped from V and 8 bases from J, the junction kept 11 bases outside the gene matches. Germline-derived CDR1 and CDR2 are SEHNR and FQNEAQ (reference sequence). Written as DNA, the CDR3 is TGTGCCAGCAGCCATTCGACAGGGCTCCACGGCTACACCTTC. Translated: CASSHSTGLHGYTF.

The chain is built from TRBV2 and TRBJ2-1; 9 bases line up with TRBD2. CDR3 length: 15 amino acids. The ends lost 5 bases at V and 6 bases at J; junction bases unmatched: 8. Germline V gene data show CDR1 as SNHLY and CDR2 as FYNNEI. CDR3 sequence reads: CASSRSSGKGNEQFF. The CDR3 coding sequence is TGTGCCAGCAGTCGGTCTAGCGGGAAAGGCAATGAGCAGTTCTTC.

On this clone itself: A junction end diverges from the germline sequence, so it may reflect a read error. The genes are TRBV7-2 and TRBJ2-1; D might be TRBD2 (5 bases). In germline, CDR1 is SGHTA, CDR2 FQGNSA. The CDR3 has 13 residues. The chain's CDR3 is CASSLGLSRETVF. In DNA form, the CDR3 reads TGTGCCAGCAGCTTAGGTTTGTCGAGGGAAACGGTCTTC.

The chain joins TRBV24-1 to TRBJ2-3, with D perhaps TRBD1 (6 bases). Germline V CDR1 and CDR2: KGHDR, SFDVKD. Trimming left V 0 bases short and J 3 bases short, with 21 bases between. CDR3 length: 19 residues. CDR3 protein: CATSDLSDRTRFGTDTQYF. In nucleotides, the CDR3 is TGTGCCACCAGTGATTTGTCGGACAGAACCCGATTCGGGACAGATACGCAGTATTTT.

The J gene is TRBJ2-5, the V gene TRBV7-6; 15 positions agree with TRBD2. Germline V CDR1 and CDR2: SGHVS, FNYEAQ. CDR3 size: 16 residues. Trimming at V came to 6 bases and at J to 5 bases, leaving 7 bases not matched to a gene. CDR3 coding DNA: TGTGCCAGCAGTTCAACCGGACTAGCGGGGGGGGAGACCCAGTACTTC. Its protein product is CASSSTGLAGGETQYF.

The V call is TRBV7-2, the J call TRBJ2-7, with 7 bases that match TRBD2. Germline CDR1 SGHTA, CDR2 FQGNSA. This CDR3 has 17 residues. V lost 0 bases, J lost 0 bases, and 8 bases stayed unmatched. The CDR3 nucleotides read TGTGCCAGCAGCTTAGCGGCGAGGCGGGGGTCCTCCTACGAGCAGTACTTC. Its translation: CASSLAARRGSSYEQYF.

J is TRBJ1-2 and V is TRBV30; a possible D gene is TRBD1 (5 bases). V was shortened by 2 bases and J by 3 bases, with 10 bases between the two germline ends. Germline CDR1 and CDR2: GTSNPN and SVGIG (reference sequence). There are 13 residues in the CDR3. CDR3 loop: CAWSRGNDYGYTF. Written as DNA, the CDR3 is TGTGCCTGGAGTAGGGGAAACGACTATGGCTACACCTTC.

The rearrangement links TRBV12-3 or TRBV12-4 to TRBJ2-7; TRBD1 agrees at 8 bases. Trimming removed 7 bases from V and 3 bases from J; junction bases left unmatched: 5. The CDR3 covers 13 residues. This chain's CDR3 is CASTGQGGYEQYF. The CDR3 nucleotides are TGTGCCAGCACCGGACAGGGAGGCTACGAGCAGTACTTC.

The chain couples TRBV12-3 or TRBV12-4 to TRBJ2-7; D may be TRBD1 (7 bases). Trimming left V 8 bases short and J 7 bases short, with 15 bases between. The length of the CDR3 is 12 residues. CDR3 protein: CASRTGLREQYF. DNA of the CDR3: TGTGCCAGCCGGACAGGACTACGAGAGCAGTACTTC.

This rearrangement joins TRBV7-2 to TRBJ2-1; a possible D gene is TRBD2 (7 bases). CDR3 length: 14 residues. Looked up from germline, CDR1 is SGHTA and CDR2 is FQGNSA. V was clipped by 1 base and J by 12 bases, with 16 bases between them. CDR3 sequence reads: CASSLVGGGPSQFF. DNA of the CDR3: TGTGCCAGCAGCTTAGTGGGCGGGGGCCCCTCGCAGTTCTTC.

This sequence joins TRBV7-2 and TRBJ2-7; 9 nucleotides line up with TRBD1. J lost 6 bases, V lost 5 bases, and 8 bases had no gene match. Germline CDR1 reads SGHTA; CDR2 reads FQGNSA. The CDR3 totals 14 residues. The CDR3, as DNA: TGTGCCAGCAGCCCGGGACAGGGATGGGGCGAGCAGTACTTC. Translating it yields CASSPGQGWGEQYF.

V and J are TRBV19 and TRBJ1-5; weak D call: TRBD1 (5 bases). The germline V and J ends were trimmed by 3 bases and 6 bases, with 18 bases remaining between them. The CDR3 is 16 amino acids. The germline V gene has CDR1 LNHDA and CDR2 SQIVND (reference sequence). DNA of the CDR3: TGTGCCAGTAGTATCGGCTCGGGGGGGGTTAGTCAGCCCCAGCATTTT. This codes for CASSIGSGGVSQPQHF. Looking up the rest from reference TRBV19 and TRBJ1-5 gives the full variable domain: DGGITQSPKYLFRKEGQNVTLSCEQNLNHDAMYWYRQDPGQGLRLIYYSQIVNDFQKGDIAEGYSVSREKKESFPLTVTSAQKNPTAFYLCASSIGSGGVSQPQHFGDGTRLSIL.

The chain employs TRBV4-2 and TRBJ2-2; 10 nucleotides agree with TRBD2. The ends lost 4 bases at V and 7 bases at J; junction bases unmatched: 6. CDR3 length: 15 residues. The germline gives CDR1 LGHNA, CDR2 YNFKEQ. The CDR3 DNA is TGTGCCAGCAGCCCCAGCGGGGGGGCAGGCGGGGAGCTGTTTTTT. It yields the protein CASSPSGGAGGELFF.

This clone appeared a few times. V is TRBV6-6 and J is TRBJ1-3; TRBD1 agrees at 7 bases. The V and J ends lost 5 bases and 2 bases, in that order; junction bases with no gene match: 3. The length of the CDR3 is 14 residues. The V gene's germline CDR1 is MNHNY and CDR2 SVGAGI (reference sequence). This CDR3 reads CASSVTGAGNTIYF. The CDR3 DNA is TGTGCCAGCAGTGTAACAGGGGCTGGAAACACCATATATTTT.

The V and J genes are TRBV18 and TRBJ1-5, with D perhaps matching TRBD1 (6 bases). Trimming took off 5 bases at V and 0 bases at J, with 14 bases between the two ends. Germline values: CDR1 KGHSH, CDR2 LQKENI. The CDR3 is 16 amino acids. This CDR3 reads CASSSGTLNSNQPQHF. In DNA form, the CDR3 reads TGTGCCAGCTCATCCGGGACATTGAATAGCAATCAGCCCCAGCATTTT.

This chain links TRBV5-1 with TRBJ2-1; tentatively, D is TRBD1 (5 bases). Trimming took 7 bases from V and 2 from J, leaving 13 bases between them. The CDR3 has 14 residues. Germline-derived CDR1 and CDR2 are SGHRS and YFSETQ. CDR3 sequence reads: CASFGQGPYNEQFF. CDR3 coding DNA: TGCGCCAGCTTTGGGCAGGGTCCCTACAATGAGCAGTTCTTC.

The chain employs TRBV10-1 and TRBJ2-3, with 7 bases matching TRBD2. The CDR3 totals 16 residues. Per germline, CDR1 WNHNN and CDR2 SYGVQD (reference sequence). The junction had 5 bases not matched to a gene; V was cut back by 2 bases and J by 0 bases. The CDR3 sequence: CASSEGRRGSTDTQYF. The CDR3 coding sequence is TGCGCCAGCAGTGAGGGGAGGCGGGGGAGCACAGATACGCAGTATTTT.

This clone occurred once. V gene TRBV12-3 or TRBV12-4 combines with J gene TRBJ1-2; 7 nucleotides line up with TRBD1. The CDR3 length is 13 residues. Trimming removed 5 bases from V and 4 bases from J; junction bases left unmatched: 4. DNA for the CDR3: TGTGCCAGCAGTCCGGGACAGTCCTATGGCTACACCTTC. Residues: CASSPGQSYGYTF.

The chain links TRBV18 to TRBJ2-7, with a possible D match to TRBD2 (6 bases). V was cut by 3 bases and J by 5 bases, with 14 bases left in between. This CDR3 is 14 amino acids long. Germline assignment: CDR1 KGHSH and CDR2 LQKENI. CDR3 residues: CASSPMGGMNEQYF. CDR3 nucleotide sequence: TGTGCCAGCTCACCCATGGGGGGTATGAACGAGCAGTACTTC.

The chain is built from TRBV13 and TRBJ1-2; D might be TRBD1 (5 bases). This CDR3 region has 14 residues. In germline, CDR1 is PRHDT, CDR2 FYEKMQ (reference sequence). The V gene lost 7 bases and the J gene lost 4 bases, with 16 bases spanning the gap. The CDR3 sequence is CASTSGRASYGYTF. The CDR3 coding sequence is TGTGCCAGCACCTCGGGCAGGGCAAGCTATGGCTACACCTTC.